Listed below are T cell receptor beta chains from one sample, sequenced in a study of blood T cells in healthy people across ages. TCRdb reprocessed the 5' RACE reads with MiXCR, giving one entry per CDR3 protein. The repertoire has approximately 670,000 distinct CDR3 sequences, around two fifths of them found once; the top ten carry about 32%. Sequenced: blood. The receptor source for this set is a man older than 75 in good health. Both conserved end residues are part of each CDR3. The order of the fields is V gene, J gene, D gene, clone size, CDR3 protein, CDR3 DNA. D genes are given only for firm matches. The size field is filled for only some rows; it gives once, few, many or a size class.

V gene: TRBV20-1; J gene: TRBJ1-5; D gene: -; clone size: -; CDR3 protein: CSAKQGWGNQPQHF; CDR3 DNA: TGCAGTGCAAAACAGGGATGGGGGAATCAGCCCCAGCATTTT
V gene: TRBV5-1; J gene: TRBJ2-4; D gene: -; clone size: -; CDR3 protein: CASSLEARGAAKNIQYF; CDR3 DNA: TGCGCCAGCAGCTTGGAGGCCAGGGGGGCAGCCAAAAACATTCAGTACTTC
V gene: TRBV5-1; J gene: TRBJ2-2; D gene: TRBD2; clone size: few; CDR3 protein: CASSPQTSGATGELFF; CDR3 DNA: TGCGCCAGCAGCCCCCAGACTAGCGGAGCCACCGGGGAGCTGTTTTTT
V gene: TRBV7-8; J gene: TRBJ2-7; D gene: TRBD1; clone size: many; CDR3 protein: CASSDRQGREQYF; CDR3 DNA: TGTGCCAGCAGCGACAGACAGGGTCGCGAGCAGTACTTC
V gene: TRBV6-2/TRBV6-3; J gene: TRBJ2-1; D gene: TRBD2; clone size: -; CDR3 protein: CASSYSPAAGIYNEQFF; CDR3 DNA: TGTGCCAGTAGTTACTCCCCCGCAGCGGGGATATACAATGAGCAGTTCTTC
V gene: TRBV20-1; J gene: TRBJ2-5; D gene: TRBD2; clone size: few; CDR3 protein: CSASLLAGKETQYF; CDR3 DNA: TGCAGTGCTAGTTTACTAGCGGGGAAAGAGACCCAGTACTTC
V gene: TRBV20-1; J gene: TRBJ2-1; D gene: -; clone size: few; CDR3 protein: CSARAGRGFNNEQFF; CDR3 DNA: TGCAGTGCTAGAGCCGGACGGGGATTTAACAATGAGCAGTTCTTC
V gene: TRBV2; J gene: TRBJ2-1; D gene: TRBD2; clone size: -; CDR3 protein: CASSEARVAGFEQFF; CDR3 DNA: TGTGCCAGCAGTGAAGCGCGGGTAGCGGGCTTTGAGCAGTTCTTC
V gene: TRBV20-1; J gene: TRBJ2-3; D gene: -; clone size: -; CDR3 protein: CSARPSQGFTDTQYF; CDR3 DNA: TGCAGTGCTAGACCTTCACAGGGTTTCACAGATACGCAGTATTTT
V gene: TRBV5-1; J gene: TRBJ2-3; D gene: -; clone size: -; CDR3 protein: CASSLGRADTQYF; CDR3 DNA: TGCGCCAGCAGCTTGGGTAGGGCCGATACGCAGTATTTT
V gene: TRBV20-1; J gene: TRBJ2-3; D gene: TRBD2; clone size: few; CDR3 protein: CSAKRPSGRTDTQYF; CDR3 DNA: TGCAGTGCAAAGAGGCCCAGCGGGAGAACAGATACGCAGTATTTT
V gene: TRBV4-1; J gene: TRBJ2-7; D gene: TRBD1; clone size: few; CDR3 protein: CASSQELSRAGGSEQYF; CDR3 DNA: TGCGCCAGCAGCCAAGAATTATCCAGGGCAGGGGGAAGCGAGCAGTACTTC
V gene: TRBV13; J gene: TRBJ1-2; D gene: TRBD1; clone size: -; CDR3 protein: CASNHQYPGQLNYGYTF; CDR3 DNA: TGTGCCAGCAACCATCAATACCCGGGACAGCTTAACTATGGCTACACCTTC
V gene: TRBV20-1; J gene: TRBJ2-3; D gene: TRBD1; clone size: -; CDR3 protein: CSAPGQGPATQYF; CDR3 DNA: TGCAGTGCCCCGGGACAGGGGCCGGCTACGCAGTATTTT
V gene: TRBV27; J gene: TRBJ2-3; D gene: -; clone size: -; CDR3 protein: CASRWGRRGSTDTQYF; CDR3 DNA: TGTGCCAGCAGATGGGGAAGGAGGGGCAGCACAGATACGCAGTATTTT
V gene: TRBV20-1; J gene: TRBJ2-5; D gene: -; clone size: -; CDR3 protein: CSARSSRETQETQYF; CDR3 DNA: TGCAGTGCTAGGAGCTCCCGGGAAACACAAGAGACCCAGTACTTC
V gene: TRBV25-1; J gene: TRBJ2-3; D gene: -; clone size: few; CDR3 protein: CASSEYVTDTQYF; CDR3 DNA: TGTGCCAGCAGTGAATATGTCACAGATACGCAGTATTTT
V gene: TRBV6-5; J gene: TRBJ2-1; D gene: -; clone size: -; CDR3 protein: CASKGSSSYNEQFF; CDR3 DNA: TGTGCCAGCAAGGGGTCAAGCTCCTACAATGAGCAGTTCTTC
V gene: TRBV7-3; J gene: TRBJ2-3; D gene: TRBD2; clone size: -; CDR3 protein: CASSLTSSGRGPDTQYF; CDR3 DNA: TGTGCCAGCAGCTTAACGTCGAGCGGGAGAGGCCCAGATACGCAGTATTTT
V gene: TRBV20-1; J gene: TRBJ2-7; D gene: -; clone size: -; CDR3 protein: CSAGSPQPPEILYEQYF; CDR3 DNA: TGCAGCGCCGGCTCACCTCAGCCCCCCGAAATTCTATACGAGCAGTACTTC
V gene: TRBV6-2/TRBV6-3; J gene: TRBJ2-5; D gene: -; clone size: few; CDR3 protein: CASSLLGTAMGTQYF; CDR3 DNA: TGTGCCAGCAGTTTACTGGGGACGGCGATGGGGACCCAGTACTTC
V gene: TRBV7-2; J gene: TRBJ2-1; D gene: -; clone size: -; CDR3 protein: CASSPTVLNEQFF; CDR3 DNA: TGTGCCAGCAGCCCCACAGTCTTGAATGAGCAGTTCTTC
V gene: TRBV20-1; J gene: TRBJ2-7; D gene: -; clone size: -; CDR3 protein: CSAQMAGLNHEQYF; CDR3 DNA: TGCAGTGCCCAAATGGCGGGTCTGAACCACGAGCAGTACTTC
V gene: TRBV27; J gene: TRBJ2-7; D gene: -; clone size: -; CDR3 protein: CASTPRWGGSYEQYF; CDR3 DNA: TGTGCCAGCACTCCCCGTTGGGGTGGGTCCTACGAGCAGTACTTC
V gene: TRBV12-3/TRBV12-4; J gene: TRBJ2-1; D gene: TRBD2; clone size: -; CDR3 protein: CASSLSGGGLIEQFF; CDR3 DNA: TGTGCCAGCAGTCTTAGCGGGGGGGGTTTAATTGAGCAGTTCTTC
V gene: TRBV28; J gene: TRBJ2-2; D gene: -; clone size: -; CDR3 protein: CANSQGPGELFF; CDR3 DNA: TGTGCCAACAGTCAGGGTCCCGGGGAGCTGTTTTTT
V gene: TRBV13; J gene: TRBJ1-3; D gene: -; clone size: -; CDR3 protein: CASSLVPGNTIYF; CDR3 DNA: TGTGCCAGCAGCTTAGTTCCCGGAAACACCATATATTTT
V gene: TRBV9; J gene: TRBJ2-5; D gene: TRBD2; clone size: once; CDR3 protein: CASSVEGTSRETQYF; CDR3 DNA: TGTGCCAGCAGCGTAGAGGGGACTAGCAGAGAGACCCAGTACTTC
V gene: TRBV20-1; J gene: TRBJ2-1; D gene: TRBD1; clone size: -; CDR3 protein: CSAPKGTGSPLNEQFF; CDR3 DNA: TGCAGTGCTCCGAAGGGGACAGGATCACCCCTCAATGAGCAGTTCTTC
V gene: TRBV6-2/TRBV6-3; J gene: TRBJ2-1; D gene: TRBD2; clone size: -; CDR3 protein: CASSYQTSGAGSYEQFF; CDR3 DNA: TGTGCCAGCAGTTACCAGACTAGCGGAGCCGGCTCCTACGAGCAGTTCTTC
V gene: TRBV29-1; J gene: TRBJ1-2; D gene: TRBD1; clone size: -; CDR3 protein: CSVGTGSGGYTF; CDR3 DNA: TGCAGCGTAGGGACAGGCTCTGGTGGCTACACCTTC
V gene: TRBV12-3/TRBV12-4; J gene: TRBJ1-1; D gene: -; clone size: -; CDR3 protein: CASSRKNTEAFF; CDR3 DNA: TGTGCCAGCAGTCGCAAGAACACTGAAGCTTTCTTT
V gene: TRBV30; J gene: TRBJ1-2; D gene: TRBD1; clone size: few; CDR3 protein: CAWNSGTGVYGYTF; CDR3 DNA: TGTGCCTGGAACTCAGGGACAGGAGTCTATGGCTACACCTTC
V gene: TRBV2; J gene: TRBJ2-1; D gene: TRBD2; clone size: many; CDR3 protein: CASNPSTSGINEQFF; CDR3 DNA: TGTGCCAGCAACCCGTCGACTAGCGGGATCAATGAGCAGTTCTTC
V gene: TRBV7-9; J gene: TRBJ2-5; D gene: -; clone size: -; CDR3 protein: CASSLSPGKTQYF; CDR3 DNA: TGTGCCAGCAGCTTATCTCCGGGGAAGACCCAGTACTTC
V gene: TRBV4-1; J gene: TRBJ2-7; D gene: -; clone size: -; CDR3 protein: CASSQDSTGPTYEQYF; CDR3 DNA: TGCGCCAGCAGCCAAGACAGTACAGGGCCCACCTACGAGCAGTACTTC
V gene: TRBV20-1; J gene: TRBJ1-5; D gene: -; clone size: -; CDR3 protein: CSAREGPYSNQPQHF; CDR3 DNA: TGCAGTGCTAGGGAAGGACCTTATAGCAATCAGCCCCAGCATTTT
V gene: TRBV6-5; J gene: TRBJ2-2; D gene: -; clone size: few; CDR3 protein: CASSPGGSTGELFF; CDR3 DNA: TGTGCCAGCAGCCCCGGAGGGAGCACCGGGGAGCTGTTTTTT
V gene: TRBV5-1; J gene: TRBJ2-5; D gene: -; clone size: few; CDR3 protein: CASSLGDFEETQYF; CDR3 DNA: TGCGCCAGCAGCTTGGGGGACTTTGAAGAGACCCAGTACTTC
V gene: TRBV6-2/TRBV6-3; J gene: TRBJ2-5; D gene: TRBD2; clone size: -; CDR3 protein: CASSYSPPRAGGTEETQYF; CDR3 DNA: TGTGCCAGCAGTTACTCCCCCCCCCGAGCGGGGGGCACGGAAGAGACCCAGTACTTC
V gene: TRBV10-3; J gene: TRBJ2-1; D gene: -; clone size: few; CDR3 protein: CAIKDNWDNEQFF; CDR3 DNA: TGTGCCATCAAGGACAACTGGGACAATGAGCAGTTCTTC
V gene: TRBV5-1; J gene: TRBJ1-2; D gene: -; clone size: -; CDR3 protein: CASSGRALGDGYTF; CDR3 DNA: TGCGCCAGCAGCGGCCGGGCGCTGGGGGATGGCTACACCTTC
V gene: TRBV7-2; J gene: TRBJ2-7; D gene: TRBD2; clone size: -; CDR3 protein: CASSLATSGPYEQYF; CDR3 DNA: TGTGCCAGCAGCTTGGCGACTAGCGGGCCCTACGAGCAGTACTTC
V gene: TRBV20-1; J gene: TRBJ2-3; D gene: TRBD2; clone size: -; CDR3 protein: CSAAGGRAMDTQYF; CDR3 DNA: TGCAGCGCGGCGGGGGGGCGCGCGATGGATACGCAGTATTTT
V gene: TRBV6-5; J gene: TRBJ2-1; D gene: TRBD1; clone size: -; CDR3 protein: CASSYRGQGAYEQFF; CDR3 DNA: TGTGCCAGCAGTTACCGGGGACAGGGGGCGTATGAGCAGTTCTTC
V gene: TRBV7-3; J gene: TRBJ1-2; D gene: TRBD1; clone size: few; CDR3 protein: CASSLDRTNYGYTF; CDR3 DNA: TGTGCCAGCAGCTTGGACAGGACTAACTATGGCTACACCTTC
V gene: TRBV12-3/TRBV12-4; J gene: TRBJ2-7; D gene: TRBD2; clone size: few; CDR3 protein: CASSPEGLAGVYEQYF; CDR3 DNA: TGTGCCAGCAGTCCCGAGGGACTAGCGGGAGTCTACGAGCAGTACTTC
V gene: TRBV2; J gene: TRBJ1-2; D gene: -; clone size: few; CDR3 protein: CASSEAGTGLGGYTF; CDR3 DNA: TGTGCCAGCAGTGAAGCGGGGACGGGTTTGGGAGGCTACACCTTC
V gene: TRBV7-9; J gene: TRBJ1-6; D gene: -; clone size: -; CDR3 protein: CASSSVSGFNSPLHF; CDR3 DNA: TGTGCCAGCAGTTCCGTATCAGGGTTTAATTCACCCCTCCACTTT
V gene: TRBV28; J gene: TRBJ2-3; D gene: -; clone size: few; CDR3 protein: CASRTTGGTQYF; CDR3 DNA: TGTGCCAGCAGAACGACCGGAGGTACGCAGTATTTT
V gene: TRBV6-5; J gene: TRBJ1-2; D gene: -; clone size: few; CDR3 protein: CASTKRGGGYGYTF; CDR3 DNA: TGTGCCAGCACTAAAAGGGGCGGGGGCTATGGCTACACCTTC
V gene: TRBV4-3; J gene: TRBJ1-6; D gene: -; clone size: many; CDR3 protein: CASSQGGRNSPLHF; CDR3 DNA: TGCGCCAGCAGCCAAGGGGGACGGAATTCACCCCTCCACTTT
V gene: TRBV12-3/TRBV12-4; J gene: TRBJ2-5; D gene: TRBD1; clone size: once; CDR3 protein: CASRTPGGAETQYF; CDR3 DNA: TGTGCCAGCAGGACCCCAGGGGGCGCAGAGACCCAGTACTTC